The entry below gives a single T cell receptor (beta chain) sequence along with its context. In germline, CDR1 is MDHEN, CDR2 SYDVKM. Unmatched junction bases numbered 6, after V lost 6 bases and J lost 0 bases. The CDR3 runs 15 residues. This record comes from a study of blood T cell repertoires in COVID-19. Looking at the study overall: PBMCs, B-cell-depleted T cells, or T cells provided the cDNA or gDNA that made up the material.

Original processing notes: Nucleated cell counts were estimated from reference gene primer amplification. TCRdb's table, derived via immunoSEQ multiplex PCR, lists solely in-frame clones and lacks some. The V and J calls and clone size were taken over from that table, and D and trimming were inferred from the DNA. This table has under 200,000 clones, 82% appearing once. Seattle enrolled patients during active infection and tracked them longitudinally. The TCR sequence derives from an older woman with COVID-19, enrolled during active disease. The sequenced sample was peripheral blood. The rearrangement links TRBV28 to TRBJ1-2; 8 nucleotides match TRBD1. The CDR3 region is CASSLQGAANYGYTF. DNA of the CDR3: TGTGCCAGCAGCCTGCAGGGGGCCGCTAACTATGGCTACACCTTC.